Following are 7 T cell receptor beta chains from one sample sequenced in a study of blood T cells in healthy people across ages. A J-beta primer mix and a sample-barcoded 5' primer were used in a second PCR of roughly 7 to 12 cycles. From the 5' RACE reads, TCRdb called clonotypes with MiXCR, one entry per CDR3 protein. The sample gives around 690,000 distinct CDR3 sequences, 58% of which show up once; approximately 40% is in the top ten. Sequences were obtained from blood. These receptors came from a man aged 55 to 70 in good health.

This clonotype has only a few counts. V usage is TRBV6-5 and J usage is TRBJ2-4, with D unclear. Germline V gene data show CDR1 as MNHEY and CDR2 as SVGAGI. This CDR3 comprises 13 residues. V lost 9 bases to trimming and J lost 0 bases, with 9 bases between them. The CDR3 protein is CASIDIAKNIQYF. The CDR3 coding sequence is TGTGCCAGTATAGACATAGCCAAAAACATTCAGTACTTC.

This clonotype came up a few times. The CDR3 DNA is TGTGCCAGCAGCCCGACATTTAGCACAGATACGCAGTATTTT. This encodes CASSPTFSTDTQYF. This chain connects TRBV7-8 to TRBJ2-3, with D unclear. Germline loops: CDR1 SGHVS, CDR2 FQNEAQ. Trimming left V 5 bases short and J 0 bases short, with 9 bases between. This CDR3 comprises 14 residues.

The V and J genes are TRBV20-1 and TRBJ1-2; 8 bases match TRBD1. The germline gives CDR1 DFQATT, CDR2 SNEGSKA (reference sequence). The CDR3 contains 13 residues. J was trimmed by 4 bases and V by 3 bases; bases with no gene match: 4. For the CDR3, the DNA is TGCAGTGCTAGCCCGACAGGGGTCTATGGCTACACCTTC. Its translation: CSASPTGVYGYTF.

The chain links TRBV5-6 to TRBJ1-6; TRBD1 might be the D (5 bases). The length of the CDR3 is 15 residues. The V gene's germline CDR1 is SGHDT and CDR2 YYEEEE. Trimming left V 0 bases short and J 6 bases short, with 10 bases between. The CDR3 nucleotides are TGTGCCAGCAGCTTGGTGGGGACCCCTAATTCACCCCTCCACTTT. Translated, it gives CASSLVGTPNSPLHF.

This clonotype has a handful of counts. The genes are TRBV11-2 and TRBJ2-7, with D perhaps assigned TRBD1 or TRBD2 (6 bases each). Trimming took off 5 bases at V and 3 bases at J, with 17 bases between the two ends. CDR3 length: 15 amino acids. Germline V CDR1 and CDR2: SGHAT, FQNNGV. The CDR3 is CASSRGQGLDYEQYF. The CDR3 nucleotides are TGTGCCAGCAGCCGGGGGCAGGGATTGGACTACGAGCAGTACTTC. The full variable domain, with the rest looked up from reference TRBV11-2 and TRBJ2-7, is EAGVAQSPRYKIIEKRQSVAFWCNPISGHATLYWYQQILGQGPKLLIQFQNNGVVDDSQLPKDRFSAERLKGVDSTLKIQPAKLEDSAVYLCASSRGQGLDYEQYFGPGTRLTVT.

The rearrangement links TRBV20-1 to TRBJ2-1, with D perhaps matching TRBD1 (6 bases). Germline V CDR1 and CDR2: DFQATT, SNEGSKA (reference sequence). Trimming shortened V by 4 bases and J by 10 bases, and 11 bases separated the two germline ends. The CDR3 runs 11 residues. The CDR3 nucleotides read TGCAGTGCTAACAGGGTTCGCGAGCAGTTCTTC. Translating it yields CSANRVREQFF.

This clonotype has a handful of counts. The chain recombines TRBV27 with TRBJ2-7; 10 bases agree with TRBD2. Trimming took 5 bases from V and 2 from J; bases not matched to a gene: 9. CDR1 MNHEY and CDR2 SMNVEV come from the germline V gene (reference sequence). This CDR3 is built from 16 residues. The CDR3 reads CASSPRSGGVTYEQYF. CDR3 nucleotides: TGTGCCAGCAGTCCAAGGAGCGGGGGGGTGACCTACGAGCAGTACTTC.